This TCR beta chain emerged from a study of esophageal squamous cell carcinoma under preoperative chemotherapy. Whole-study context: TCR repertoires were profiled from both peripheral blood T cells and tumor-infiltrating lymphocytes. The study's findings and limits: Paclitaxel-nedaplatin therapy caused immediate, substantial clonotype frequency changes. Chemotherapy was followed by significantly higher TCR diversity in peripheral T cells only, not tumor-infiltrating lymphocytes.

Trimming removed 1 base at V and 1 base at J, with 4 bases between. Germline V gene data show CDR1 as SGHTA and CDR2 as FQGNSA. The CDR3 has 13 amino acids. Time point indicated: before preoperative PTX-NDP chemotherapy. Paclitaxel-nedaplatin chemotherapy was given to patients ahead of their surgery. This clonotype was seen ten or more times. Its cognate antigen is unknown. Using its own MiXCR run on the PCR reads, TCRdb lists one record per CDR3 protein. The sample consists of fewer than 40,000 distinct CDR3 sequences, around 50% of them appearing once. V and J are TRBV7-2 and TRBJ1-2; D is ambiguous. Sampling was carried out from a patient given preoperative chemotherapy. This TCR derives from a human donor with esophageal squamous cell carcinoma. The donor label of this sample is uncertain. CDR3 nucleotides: TGTGCCAGCAGCTTAGGGGATAACTATGGCTACACCTTC. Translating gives CASSLGDNYGYTF. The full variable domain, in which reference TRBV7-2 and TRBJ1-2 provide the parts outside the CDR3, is GAGVSQSPSNKVTEKGKDVELRCDPISGHTALYWYRQSLGQGLEFLIYFQGNSAPDKSGLPSDRFSAERTGGSVSTLTIQRTQQEDSAVYLCASSLGDNYGYTFGSGTRLTVV.